Listed below are T cell receptor beta chains from one sample, sequenced in a study of CD8 T cells in ankylosing spondylitis. TCRdb ran MiXCR on the 5' RACE reads and lists one entry per CDR3 protein. Among 500,000 or so distinct CDR3 sequences listed, over 4% were seen once. The sample consisted of blood, either unsorted or a sorted T cell fraction (not recorded which). The receptors come from a male donor with ankylosing spondylitis. Each CDR3 is given with its conserved first and last residue. The order of the fields is CDR3 protein, CDR3 DNA, J gene, CDR3 length, V gene, clone size, D gene. The D gene is left open where the match is weak. Size is omitted from some rows. Given values are once, few, many or a class for expanded clones.

CDR3aa: CASRKEGDTQYF; CDR3nt: TGTGCCAGTCGGAAGGAAGGAGATACGCAGTATTTT; j_gene: TRBJ2-3; len: 12; v_gene: TRBV6-5; abundance: many; d_gene: -
CDR3aa: CASRLVETGGLGNEQFF; CDR3nt: TGTGCAAGTCGCTTAGTAGAAACAGGGGGCTTAGGGAATGAGCAGTTCTTC; j_gene: TRBJ2-1; len: 17; v_gene: TRBV12-2; abundance: -; d_gene: -
CDR3aa: CASTYSGTGPYEQYF; CDR3nt: TGCGCCAGCACCTATTCCGGGACAGGACCCTACGAGCAGTACTTC; j_gene: TRBJ2-7; len: 15; v_gene: TRBV5-1; abundance: -; d_gene: TRBD1
CDR3aa: CASSLVASGTYNEQFF; CDR3nt: TGTGCCAGCAGCTTAGTGGCTAGCGGAACCTACAATGAGCAGTTCTTC; j_gene: TRBJ2-1; len: 16; v_gene: TRBV7-2; abundance: many; d_gene: TRBD2
CDR3aa: CSAIANTGNTEAFF; CDR3nt: TGCAGTGCTATAGCAAATACAGGGAACACTGAAGCTTTCTTT; j_gene: TRBJ1-1; len: 14; v_gene: TRBV20-1; abundance: many; d_gene: -
CDR3aa: CASRTDSTRGTQYF; CDR3nt: TGTGCCAGCAGAACGGACAGCACTCGCGGTACGCAGTATTTT; j_gene: TRBJ2-3; len: 14; v_gene: TRBV6-2/TRBV6-3; abundance: many; d_gene: -
CDR3aa: CASTPGQGLIYNEQFF; CDR3nt: TGTGCCAGCACCCCCGGACAGGGGTTAATCTACAATGAGCAGTTCTTC; j_gene: TRBJ2-1; len: 16; v_gene: TRBV5-5; abundance: many; d_gene: TRBD1
CDR3aa: CASSSPGGYGETQYF; CDR3nt: TGTGCCAGCAGCTCCCCCGGGGGGTATGGAGAGACCCAGTACTTC; j_gene: TRBJ2-5; len: 15; v_gene: TRBV12-3/TRBV12-4; abundance: many; d_gene: TRBD2
CDR3aa: CSAVQGRNTEAFF; CDR3nt: TGCAGCGCCGTACAGGGCCGGAACACTGAAGCTTTCTTT; j_gene: TRBJ1-1; len: 13; v_gene: TRBV29-1; abundance: many; d_gene: -
CDR3aa: CASGSGLGYTF; CDR3nt: TGTGCTAGTGGTTCAGGACTCGGCTACACCTTC; j_gene: TRBJ1-2; len: 11; v_gene: TRBV12-5; abundance: many; d_gene: -
CDR3aa: CASSWDYRVTDTQYF; CDR3nt: TGTGCCAGCAGCTGGGACTACAGGGTCACAGATACGCAGTATTTT; j_gene: TRBJ2-3; len: 15; v_gene: TRBV5-6; abundance: few; d_gene: -
CDR3aa: CASSHGWAGELFF; CDR3nt: TGTGCCAGCAGTCACGGCTGGGCCGGGGAGCTGTTTTTT; j_gene: TRBJ2-2; len: 13; v_gene: TRBV12-3/TRBV12-4; abundance: many; d_gene: -
CDR3aa: CASSSVNPGQGRDEQFF; CDR3nt: TGTGCCAGCAGTTCCGTAAATCCGGGACAGGGGAGGGATGAGCAGTTCTTC; j_gene: TRBJ2-1; len: 17; v_gene: TRBV12-3/TRBV12-4; abundance: -; d_gene: TRBD1
CDR3aa: CASTLGADTQYF; CDR3nt: TGCGCCAGCACCCTCGGAGCAGATACGCAGTATTTT; j_gene: TRBJ2-3; len: 12; v_gene: TRBV5-1; abundance: many; d_gene: -
CDR3aa: CSARETGSETQYF; CDR3nt: TGCAGTGCTAGAGAGACAGGGTCGGAGACCCAGTACTTC; j_gene: TRBJ2-5; len: 13; v_gene: TRBV20-1; abundance: many; d_gene: TRBD1
CDR3aa: CSASIRYSNQPQHF; CDR3nt: TGCAGTGCTAGTATCCGGTATAGCAATCAGCCCCAGCATTTT; j_gene: TRBJ1-5; len: 14; v_gene: TRBV20-1; abundance: many; d_gene: -
CDR3aa: CASSLPAAEQYF; CDR3nt: TGTGCCAGCAGTTTGCCAGCGGCCGAGCAGTACTTC; j_gene: TRBJ2-7; len: 12; v_gene: TRBV28; abundance: many; d_gene: -
CDR3aa: CASRPDGNYGYTF; CDR3nt: TGTGCCAGCAGGCCCGACGGAAACTATGGCTACACCTTC; j_gene: TRBJ1-2; len: 13; v_gene: TRBV6-2/TRBV6-3; abundance: many; d_gene: -
CDR3aa: CASSRGVITDTQYF; CDR3nt: TGCGCCAGCAGCCGAGGGGTGATCACAGATACGCAGTATTTT; j_gene: TRBJ2-3; len: 14; v_gene: TRBV4-1; abundance: few; d_gene: -
CDR3aa: CAEGYGGDQNHLNQPQHF; CDR3nt: TGTGCCGAGGGCTACGGGGGGGACCAAAACCACCTCAATCAGCCCCAGCATTTT; j_gene: TRBJ1-5; len: 18; v_gene: TRBV24-1; abundance: many; d_gene: -
CDR3aa: CASSYSGQAPYEQYF; CDR3nt: TGTGCCAGCAGTTACTCTGGACAGGCCCCCTACGAGCAGTACTTC; j_gene: TRBJ2-7; len: 15; v_gene: TRBV6-5; abundance: many; d_gene: TRBD1
CDR3aa: CAIRVLDREDGYTF; CDR3nt: TGTGCCATCAGGGTATTGGACAGGGAGGATGGCTACACCTTC; j_gene: TRBJ1-2; len: 14; v_gene: TRBV10-3; abundance: -; d_gene: TRBD1
CDR3aa: CASTHMGSGANVLTF; CDR3nt: TGTGCCAGCACCCATATGGGATCTGGGGCCAACGTCCTGACTTTC; j_gene: TRBJ2-6; len: 15; v_gene: TRBV28; abundance: few; d_gene: -
CDR3aa: CASSQETSQETQYF; CDR3nt: TGTGCCAGCAGCCAAGAGACGTCTCAAGAGACCCAGTACTTC; j_gene: TRBJ2-5; len: 14; v_gene: TRBV4-2; abundance: many; d_gene: -
CDR3aa: CSVAENTEAFF; CDR3nt: TGCAGCGTTGCAGAGAACACTGAAGCTTTCTTT; j_gene: TRBJ1-1; len: 11; v_gene: TRBV29-1; abundance: many; d_gene: -
CDR3aa: CASSLRLARNTGELFF; CDR3nt: TGCGCCAGCAGCCTTAGACTAGCGAGAAACACCGGGGAGCTGTTTTTT; j_gene: TRBJ2-2; len: 16; v_gene: TRBV4-3; abundance: many; d_gene: TRBD2
CDR3aa: CASSFQTGGPWGNQPQHF; CDR3nt: TGTGCCAGCAGCTTCCAGACAGGGGGTCCCTGGGGCAATCAGCCCCAGCATTTT; j_gene: TRBJ1-5; len: 18; v_gene: TRBV5-6; abundance: many; d_gene: TRBD1
CDR3aa: CASSPTGLNNEQFF; CDR3nt: TGTGCCAGCTCACCAACGGGACTCAACAATGAGCAGTTCTTC; j_gene: TRBJ2-1; len: 14; v_gene: TRBV18; abundance: many; d_gene: -
CDR3aa: CASSIQTSSGEQFF; CDR3nt: TGTGCCAGCAGTATCCAAACTAGTTCAGGGGAGCAGTTCTTC; j_gene: TRBJ2-1; len: 14; v_gene: TRBV7-2; abundance: many; d_gene: -
CDR3aa: CASSLRVAVLSYNEQFF; CDR3nt: TGCGCCAGCAGCTTGAGGGTAGCGGTACTGTCCTACAATGAGCAGTTCTTC; j_gene: TRBJ2-1; len: 17; v_gene: TRBV5-1; abundance: many; d_gene: -
CDR3aa: CASTLAGTSGSPLRF; CDR3nt: TGTGCCAGCACCTTAGCCGGGACTAGCGGGTCCCCATTGAGGTTC; j_gene: TRBJ2-7; len: 15; v_gene: TRBV7-2; abundance: many; d_gene: TRBD2
CDR3aa: CSVELAGLYNEQFF; CDR3nt: TGCAGCGTAGAACTAGCGGGTTTATACAATGAGCAGTTCTTC; j_gene: TRBJ2-1; len: 14; v_gene: TRBV29-1; abundance: many; d_gene: TRBD2
CDR3aa: CSALGQGRRPNEQFF; CDR3nt: TGCAGCGCCCTGGGTCAGGGGCGTCGCCCTAATGAGCAGTTCTTC; j_gene: TRBJ2-1; len: 15; v_gene: TRBV29-1; abundance: -; d_gene: -
CDR3aa: CASSLSAGFGNQPQHF; CDR3nt: TGTGCCAGCAGCTTAAGTGCAGGCTTTGGCAATCAGCCCCAGCATTTT; j_gene: TRBJ1-5; len: 16; v_gene: TRBV7-2; abundance: many; d_gene: -
CDR3aa: CASSLDLYSNYGYTF; CDR3nt: TGTGCCAGCAGCTTGGACCTTTACTCTAACTATGGCTACACCTTC; j_gene: TRBJ1-2; len: 15; v_gene: TRBV5-5; abundance: many; d_gene: -
CDR3aa: CASSLRAVFSYEQYF; CDR3nt: TGTGCCAGCAGTTTAAGAGCCGTGTTTTCCTACGAGCAGTACTTC; j_gene: TRBJ2-7; len: 15; v_gene: TRBV12-3/TRBV12-4; abundance: many; d_gene: -
CDR3aa: CASSFLASREGTEAFF; CDR3nt: TGTGCCAGCAGCTTTCTAGCGAGTAGGGAGGGAACTGAAGCTTTCTTT; j_gene: TRBJ1-1; len: 16; v_gene: TRBV7-2; abundance: many; d_gene: -
CDR3aa: CASSPSPGGLSNQPQHF; CDR3nt: TGTGCCAGCAGCCCCTCTCCGGGGGGGCTTAGCAATCAGCCCCAGCATTTT; j_gene: TRBJ1-5; len: 17; v_gene: TRBV21-1; abundance: many; d_gene: -
CDR3aa: CASSLFDLGAKNIQYF; CDR3nt: TGCGCCAGCAGCTTGTTTGATTTGGGAGCCAAAAACATTCAGTACTTC; j_gene: TRBJ2-4; len: 16; v_gene: TRBV5-1; abundance: many; d_gene: -
CDR3aa: CSAILAGLAKNIQYF; CDR3nt: TGCAGTGCTATTCTAGCGGGTTTAGCCAAAAACATTCAGTACTTC; j_gene: TRBJ2-4; len: 15; v_gene: TRBV20-1; abundance: few; d_gene: TRBD2
CDR3aa: CASSEEGWGEWAASYNEQFF; CDR3nt: TGCGCCAGCAGTGAAGAGGGTTGGGGAGAGTGGGCAGCCTCCTACAATGAGCAGTTCTTC; j_gene: TRBJ2-1; len: 20; v_gene: TRBV10-1; abundance: few; d_gene: -
CDR3aa: CASREGAWTEAFF; CDR3nt: TGTGCCAGCAGGGAGGGGGCGTGGACTGAAGCTTTCTTT; j_gene: TRBJ1-1; len: 13; v_gene: TRBV6-2/TRBV6-3; abundance: few; d_gene: TRBD1
CDR3aa: CSAGQGALNTEAFF; CDR3nt: TGCAGTGCGGGGCAGGGGGCGTTGAACACTGAAGCTTTCTTT; j_gene: TRBJ1-1; len: 14; v_gene: TRBV20-1; abundance: many; d_gene: TRBD1
CDR3aa: CASTRPPSPLHF; CDR3nt: TGTGCCAGCACACGGCCGCCTTCACCCCTCCACTTT; j_gene: TRBJ1-6; len: 12; v_gene: TRBV7-2; abundance: many; d_gene: -
CDR3aa: CASSRSGGGYTF; CDR3nt: TGTGCCAGCAGTCGGTCGGGCGGGGGCTACACCTTC; j_gene: TRBJ1-2; len: 12; v_gene: TRBV12-3/TRBV12-4; abundance: many; d_gene: -
CDR3aa: CASTTDPGRGKLFF; CDR3nt: TGTGCCAGTACCACCGATCCCGGCCGAGGAAAACTGTTTTTT; j_gene: TRBJ1-4; len: 14; v_gene: TRBV19; abundance: many; d_gene: -
CDR3aa: CASRAGDTEVFF; CDR3nt: TGCGCCAGCAGGGCAGGGGACACTGAAGTTTTCTTT; j_gene: TRBJ1-1; len: 12; v_gene: TRBV5-1; abundance: many; d_gene: -